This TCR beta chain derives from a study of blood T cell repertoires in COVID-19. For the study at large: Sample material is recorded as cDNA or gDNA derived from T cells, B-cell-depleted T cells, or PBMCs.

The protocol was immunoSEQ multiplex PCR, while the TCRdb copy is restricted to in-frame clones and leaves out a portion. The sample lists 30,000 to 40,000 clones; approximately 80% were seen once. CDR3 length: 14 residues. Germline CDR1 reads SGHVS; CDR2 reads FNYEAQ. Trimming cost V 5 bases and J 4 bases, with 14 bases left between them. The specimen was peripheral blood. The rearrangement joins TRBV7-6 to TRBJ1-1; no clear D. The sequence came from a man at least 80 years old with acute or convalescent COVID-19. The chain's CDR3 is CASSPQAGSTEAFF. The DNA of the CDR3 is TGTGCCAGCAGCCCCCAAGCCGGGAGCACTGAAGCTTTCTTT.